This TCR beta chain was obtained from a study of T cell responses to AZD1222 COVID-19 vaccine. Using immunoSEQ multiplex PCR, the repertoire was profiled, and TCRdb retains in-frame clones only, with some absent. The sample shows roughly 200,000 clones, 90% to 95% of them seen only once. To note about this clone: What it binds is unknown.

General observations from the study: Of spike-specific TCRs, nearly half reportedly target regions left unmutated in variants. Females outnumbered males among donors, who were mostly white British; clonal diversity was possibly underestimated.

Germline V gene data show CDR1 as SNHLY and CDR2 as FYNNEI. This CDR3 spans 12 amino acids. V lost 3 bases to trimming and J lost 6 bases, with 9 bases between them. This chain joins TRBV2 and TRBJ2-7; D gene unclear. The clonotype originates from an adult who received the MenACWY meningococcal vaccine as a control. The material was peripheral blood, obtained 28 days after the second dose of the MenACWY control vaccine. For the CDR3, the DNA is TGTGCCAGCAGTGATCCACCGCTCGAGCAGTACTTC. Its protein is CASSDPPLEQYF.